The 11 T cell receptor beta chains in this list originate from one sample, sequenced in a study of lymphopenia after photon versus proton radiotherapy. Some clones are missing from TCRdb's copy, which holds only in-frame ones; the method was immunoSEQ multiplex PCR. The profile shows around 29,000 clones, around nine tenths of them singletons. The sample here was peripheral blood, taken from a patient treated with proton-based radiotherapy. The receptors were gathered from an older woman with cholangiocarcinoma. Some clones in this sample may be carry-over from other donors' samples.

In DNA form, the CDR3 reads TGTGCCAGCTCAGACAGGACTAGCGGGGTTATACCAAAGTATTTT. Its translation: CASSDRTSGVIPKYF. This sequence joins TRBV18 and TRBJ2-3; TRBD2 agrees at 12 bases. The CDR3 sequence is 15 residues long. J gave up 13 bases and V 5 bases, and 13 bases lay outside the gene matches. The germline gives CDR1 KGHSH, CDR2 LQKENI.

The chain uses TRBV27 and TRBJ2-1; no clear D. With 4 bases removed from V and 6 bases from J, the gap between germline ends came to 10 bases. The CDR3 covers 13 residues. Germline CDR1 MNHEY, CDR2 SMNVEV (reference sequence). In DNA form, the CDR3 reads TGTGCCAGCAGTTCGGTGGGCGGCAATGAGCAGTTCTTC. Protein: CASSSVGGNEQFF.

The chain has TRBV7-9 and TRBJ1-1; D not certain. Germline-derived CDR1 and CDR2 are SEHNR and FQNEAQ (reference sequence). The CDR3 is made up of 15 amino acids. The V gene lost 1 base and the J gene lost 1 base, with 10 bases spanning the gap. CDR3 nucleotide sequence: TGTGCCAGCAGCTTAGATAGGCTGAAGAACACTGAAGCTTTCTTT. Amino acid sequence: CASSLDRLKNTEAFF.

This chain joins TRBV10-1 and TRBJ2-3, with 15 nucleotides matching TRBD2. The CDR3 loop spans 15 amino acids. After removal of 4 bases from V and 5 bases from J, the junction contained 1 base not matched to a gene. From germline, CDR1 is WNHNN and CDR2 SYGVQD (reference sequence). The CDR3: CASSGGLAGGDTQYF. CDR3 sequence (DNA): TGCGCCAGCAGTGGGGGACTAGCGGGAGGAGATACGCAGTATTTT.

DNA of the CDR3: TGCGCCAGCAGCTTGGTAATAGGGGGAGACACTGAAGCTTTCTTT. It encodes CASSLVIGGDTEAFF. The J gene is TRBJ1-1, the V gene TRBV5-1, with D perhaps matching TRBD1 (6 bases). This CDR3 comprises 15 residues. Germline V gives CDR1 SGHRS, CDR2 YFSETQ. V was pared by 0 bases and J by 3 bases, with 12 bases between.

V usage is TRBV4-1 and J usage is TRBJ2-3; D is uncertain. Germline V gives CDR1 MGHRA, CDR2 YSYEKL. This CDR3 has 12 amino acids. Trimming left V 4 bases short and J 4 bases short, with 6 bases between. The CDR3 sequence is CASSLPADTQYF. In DNA, the CDR3 is TGCGCCAGCAGCCTCCCGGCAGATACGCAGTATTTT.

This clone was detected a few times. The chain couples TRBV18 to TRBJ2-7; D is unclear. The CDR3 covers 12 residues. Germline CDR1 KGHSH, CDR2 LQKENI. The ends were cut back, 3 bases at V and 2 bases at J, with 5 bases in the middle. The CDR3 region is CASSPEAYEQYF. CDR3 DNA sequence: TGTGCCAGCTCACCTGAGGCCTACGAGCAGTACTTC. The full variable domain, rest sourced from reference TRBV18 and TRBJ2-7, is NAGVMQNPRHLVRRRGQEARLRCSPMKGHSHVYWYRQLPEEGLKFMVYLQKENIIDESGMPKERFSAEFPKEGPSILRIQQVVRGDSAAYFCASSPEAYEQYFGPGTRLTVT.

The V call is TRBV5-1, the J call TRBJ1-3, with D possibly TRBD1 on 5 matching bases. V was clipped by 4 bases and J by 4 bases, with 24 bases between them. There are 18 residues in the CDR3. Germline V gene sequence: CDR1 SGHRS, CDR2 YFSETQ. CDR3 coding DNA: TGCGCCAGCAGCGTCGGACAAACCGATTGGATTTCCGGAAACACCATATATTTT. Protein product: CASSVGQTDWISGNTIYF.

The sample holds one count of this clone. The chain links TRBV7-9 to TRBJ1-2; D gene unclear. Between the trimmed V and J ends, which lost 2 bases and 13 bases, there was a span of 8 bases. CDR1 SEHNR and CDR2 FQNEAQ come from the germline V gene (reference sequence). The CDR3 consists of 10 residues. For the CDR3, the DNA is TGTGCCAGCAGCTTAAGGGCCGTCACCTTC. It is translated as CASSLRAVTF.

The chain couples TRBV7-2 to TRBJ2-7, with a weak D call TRBD2 (6 bases). This CDR3 is built from 14 residues. Trimming pared 5 bases from V and 3 bases from J, leaving 14 bases between. Germline V gene lookup returns CDR1 SGHTA and CDR2 FQGNSA. The CDR3 bases are TGTGCCAGCAGCCAAAAGACTAGGGACTACGAGCAGTACTTC. It yields the protein CASSQKTRDYEQYF.

The genes are TRBV27 and TRBJ1-1, with D maybe TRBD1 (6 bases). The CDR3 has 14 amino acids. Germline V gene lookup returns CDR1 MNHEY and CDR2 SMNVEV (reference sequence). V was pared by 2 bases and J by 7 bases, with 14 bases between. The CDR3: CASSLRGLSGEAFF. CDR3 DNA sequence: TGTGCCAGCAGTTTAAGGGGGTTGAGTGGTGAAGCTTTCTTT.